Sequencing of this TCR beta chain was carried out in a study of identical twins. Whole-study findings and limits: Invariant populations such as MAIT and iNKT cells could partly muddle zero-insertion analyses. For out-of-frame beta sequences, excess twin sharing was weaker. Cross-sectional statistical analysis was relied on for the conclusions, without the same donors being followed.

Among all donors, each was a healthy Caucasian. TCRdb called the 5' RACE reads again in MiXCR, with one record for every CDR3 protein. The sample has under 450,000 distinct CDR3 sequences, around a sixth seen once. This clonotype was seen a handful of times. Antigen unknown. Per the germline V gene, CDR1 is MDHEN and CDR2 is SYDVKM. The trim removed 1 base at V and 5 bases at J, leaving 6 bases unmatched. The CDR3 runs to 15 residues. The source is a man in his forties or fifties in good health. This chain connects TRBV28 to TRBJ2-7, with TRBD1 matching over 9 bases. What was sequenced was naive T cells sorted from blood. The CDR3 nucleotides are TGTGCCAGCAGTTTATCGGGACAGGGTGGGGACGAGCAGTACTTC. The encoded protein is CASSLSGQGGDEQYF.